This T cell receptor beta chain was sequenced for a study of blood T cell repertoires in COVID-19. Study background: COVID-19 samples, acute and convalescent, were from the United States, Italy and Spain. From T cells, B-cell-depleted T cells, or PBMCs came the material, which was cDNA or gDNA.

Produced via immunoSEQ multiplex PCR; TCRdb's table is partial and in-frame only. The profile covers hundreds of thousands of clones, with around 88% appearing a single time and approximately 15% taken by the ten largest. Recruitment covered about 26 US areas and drew participants whose ages spanned about 18 to 100 years. This CDR3 is 17 amino acids long. Germline CDR1 MDHEN, CDR2 SYDVKM. The V gene lost 7 bases and the J gene lost 6 bases, with 27 bases spanning the gap. This TCR derives from a woman aged 45-65 years with acute COVID-19. The sequencing sample was made of PBMCs or T cells enriched from blood (not recorded which). The V gene is TRBV28, the J gene TRBJ1-2, with D possibly matching TRBD1 (5 bases). CDR3 sequence: CASTLPGRAGGADGYTF. In DNA, the CDR3 is TGTGCCAGCACCCTCCCAGGGCGGGCAGGCGGGGCCGATGGCTACACCTTC.